A single sample is the source of the 27 T cell receptor beta chains below, sequenced in a study of CD8 T cells in ankylosing spondylitis. Study-level findings and limits: Apparently characteristic of ankylosing spondylitis blood was a TCR beta motif (under ten highly homologous variants).

Via MiXCR, TCRdb re-called the 5' RACE reads, giving one row per CDR3 protein. The sample shows around 390,000 distinct CDR3 sequences, approximately 20% of them seen only once. For these receptors, no antigen is known. The sample comprised blood, either unsorted or a sorted T cell fraction (not recorded which). The receptors were gathered from a male donor with ankylosing spondylitis.

This clonotype occurred a few times. The rearrangement links TRBV6-1 to TRBJ2-5, with D possibly TRBD1 on 5 matching bases. Trimming cost V 2 bases and J 2 bases, with 15 bases left between them. Germline V gives CDR1 MNHNS, CDR2 SASEGT. The CDR3 length is 16 residues. CDR3 protein: CASSEISGHGQETQYF. CDR3 DNA: TGTGCCAGCAGTGAAATAAGTGGACACGGGCAAGAGACCCAGTACTTC.

V and J are TRBV5-1 and TRBJ2-5, with 7 positions matching TRBD2. From germline, CDR1 is SGHRS and CDR2 YFSETQ. J gave up 1 base and V 7 bases, and 13 bases lay outside the gene matches. The CDR3 contains 16 residues. The CDR3 bases are TGCGCCAGCGAAGAACTAGCGTCGAGGGGCCAAGAGACCCAGTACTTC. Encoded protein: CASEELASRGQETQYF.

The chain combines TRBV11-2 with TRBJ2-1; 11 bases align to TRBD2. CDR3 length: 19 residues. The ends lost 3 bases at V and 0 bases at J; junction bases unmatched: 10. Germline V gene sequence: CDR1 SGHAT, CDR2 FQNNGV. CDR3: CASSFPATSGVVSYNEQFF. The DNA for the CDR3 is TGTGCCAGCAGCTTCCCCGCGACTAGCGGGGTAGTCTCCTACAATGAGCAGTTCTTC.

This clonotype was observed a handful of times. The gene calls are TRBV20-1 and TRBJ1-4; D uncertain. In germline, CDR1 is DFQATT, CDR2 SNEGSKA (reference sequence). The CDR3 runs 14 residues. With 2 bases removed from V and 7 bases from J, the gap between germline ends came to 14 bases. CDR3 in amino acids: CSARNRQASEKLFF. In nucleotides, the CDR3 is TGCAGTGCTAGAAATAGACAAGCAAGTGAAAAACTGTTTTTT.

The CDR3 here is CASYQDLADTQYF. The CDR3 region has the DNA TGCGCCAGCTATCAGGATCTGGCAGATACGCAGTATTTT. The chain recombines TRBV10-2 with TRBJ2-3; D not resolved. The CDR3 consists of 13 residues. Germline V gives CDR1 WSHSY, CDR2 SAAADI. The ends were cut back, 8 bases at V and 4 bases at J, with 13 bases in the middle.

V and J are TRBV12-3 or TRBV12-4 and TRBJ2-1; 7 positions match TRBD2. J gave up 4 bases and V 3 bases, and 6 bases lay outside the gene matches. CDR3 size: 15 residues. CDR3 sequence (DNA): TGTGCCAGCAGTTTCGTCGCGGGAGAGTACAATGAGCAGTTCTTC. As protein: CASSFVAGEYNEQFF.

The chain recombines TRBV15 with TRBJ2-5; 9 nucleotides agree with TRBD2. V lost 3 bases to trimming and J lost 11 bases; unmatched junction nucleotides: 4. The CDR3 extends over 12 amino acids. Germline V gene lookup returns CDR1 LNHNV and CDR2 YYDKDF (reference sequence). CDR3 DNA: TGTGCCACCAGCAGTAGGACTAGCGTGCAGTACTTC. This codes for CATSSRTSVQYF.

V gene TRBV5-1 combines with J gene TRBJ2-3; D call uncertain. This CDR3 has 14 residues. Between the trimmed V and J ends, which lost 1 base and 6 bases, there was a span of 12 bases. Per germline, CDR1 SGHRS and CDR2 YFSETQ. The DNA for the CDR3 is TGCGCCAGCAGCTTGTACCCAGCCGCGGATACGCAGTATTTT. Residues: CASSLYPAADTQYF. Variable domain in full (rest from reference TRBV5-1 and TRBJ2-3): KAGVTQTPRYLIKTRGQQVTLSCSPISGHRSVSWYQQTPGQGLQFLFEYFSETQRNKGNFPGRFSGRQFSNSRSEMNVSTLELGDSALYLCASSLYPAADTQYFGPGTRLTVL.

The chain employs TRBV5-1 and TRBJ2-3, with D unresolved. Deletions cut 0 bases from V and 0 bases from J, with 11 bases between. The CDR3 totals 16 residues. Germline loops: CDR1 SGHRS, CDR2 YFSETQ. CDR3: CASSLDGGRSTDTQYF. The CDR3 DNA sequence: TGCGCCAGCAGCTTGGACGGCGGAAGGAGCACAGATACGCAGTATTTT.

This rearrangement joins TRBV29-1 to TRBJ2-5; perhaps TRBD2 as D (6 bases). With 3 bases removed from V and 2 bases from J, the gap between germline ends came to 13 bases. The CDR3 is 14 residues long. Germline V gene lookup returns CDR1 SQVTM and CDR2 ANQGSEA. CDR3 sequence reads: CSVDLRSGQETQYF. CDR3 nucleotide sequence: TGCAGCGTTGACCTTAGAAGCGGGCAAGAGACCCAGTACTTC.

The chain joins TRBV25-1 to TRBJ1-5; 10 bases fit TRBD1. The germline CDR1 and CDR2 sequences are MGHDK and SYGVNS. The CDR3 length is 16 residues. Trimming at V came to 2 bases and at J to 2 bases, leaving 3 bases not matched to a gene. DNA of the CDR3: TGTGCCAGCAGTGAAGCTGGGACAGGGGGCAATCAGCCCCAGCATTTT. Its translation is CASSEAGTGGNQPQHF.

The V and J genes are TRBV29-1 and TRBJ1-1, with TRBD1 matching 7 bases. CDR3 length equals 13 residues. Germline V gives CDR1 SQVTM, CDR2 ANQGSEA. V shed 7 bases, J shed 4 bases, and the junction held 9 bases outside the gene matches. CDR3 protein: CSAATGRSTEAFF. CDR3 in DNA: TGCAGCGCAGCGACAGGGAGGTCCACTGAAGCTTTCTTT.

The chain has TRBV27 and TRBJ2-1; 7 positions match TRBD2. There are 13 residues in the CDR3. With 7 bases clipped from V and 4 bases from J, the junction kept 4 bases outside the gene matches. Per the germline V gene, CDR1 is MNHEY and CDR2 is SMNVEV (reference sequence). CDR3 DNA sequence: TGTGCCAGCAAGGGAGCGGGATACAATGAGCAGTTCTTC. This sequence encodes CASKGAGYNEQFF.

This clonotype was observed a few times. The rearrangement uses TRBV5-1 and TRBJ2-5; the match to TRBD1 covers 7 bases. V gave up 3 bases and J gave up 5 bases; unmatched junction bases: 13. Germline V CDR1 and CDR2: SGHRS, YFSETQ. CDR3 length: 16 amino acids. The CDR3 loop reads CASSSRDSRGQETQYF. CDR3 nucleotides: TGCGCCAGCAGCTCTCGGGACAGTAGAGGACAGGAGACCCAGTACTTC. Filled out from reference TRBV5-1 and TRBJ2-5, the complete variable domain reads KAGVTQTPRYLIKTRGQQVTLSCSPISGHRSVSWYQQTPGQGLQFLFEYFSETQRNKGNFPGRFSGRQFSNSRSEMNVSTLELGDSALYLCASSSRDSRGQETQYFGPGTRLLVL.

The V call is TRBV20-1, the J call TRBJ1-2; the match to TRBD1 covers 10 bases. V was clipped by 4 bases and J by 8 bases; unmatched bases: 7. This CDR3 has 13 amino acids. Germline values: CDR1 DFQATT, CDR2 SNEGSKA (reference sequence). This chain's CDR3 is CSATTGGTSGYTF. CDR3 DNA: TGCAGTGCTACGACAGGGGGCACGTCCGGCTACACCTTC.

The chain has TRBV6-6 and TRBJ2-7; a weak D match, TRBD2 (5 bases). Germline V gene sequence: CDR1 MNHNY, CDR2 SVGAGI (reference sequence). CDR3 size: 12 residues. Trimming stripped 2 bases from V and 7 bases from J, with 9 bases between. CDR3 sequence: CASSYLTGEQYF. CDR3 DNA sequence: TGTGCCAGCAGTTACCTTACGGGGGAGCAGTACTTC.

V and J are TRBV20-1 and TRBJ2-7; no clear D. Deletions cut 3 bases from V and 7 bases from J, with 16 bases between. Germline CDR1 and CDR2: DFQATT and SNEGSKA (reference sequence). The CDR3 extends over 13 amino acids. This CDR3 reads CSARKGFDGEQYF. In DNA form, the CDR3 reads TGCAGTGCTAGGAAGGGTTTCGACGGGGAGCAGTACTTC.

V is TRBV20-1 and J is TRBJ1-1, with D unclear. The CDR3 extends over 13 amino acids. From germline, CDR1 is DFQATT and CDR2 SNEGSKA (reference sequence). V was pared by 6 bases and J by 1 base, with 12 bases between. CDR3 sequence: CSARTAANTEAFF. CDR3 bases: TGCAGTGCACGAACTGCAGCGAACACTGAAGCTTTCTTT.

The chain is built from TRBV5-1 and TRBJ2-1; D could derive from TRBD1 or TRBD2 (6 bases each). The CDR3 consists of 12 residues. Germline V lookup: CDR1 SGHRS, CDR2 YFSETQ. Trimming left V 0 bases short and J 9 bases short, with 7 bases between. CDR3 coding DNA: TGCGCCAGCAGCTTGGAGGGGGGTGAGCAGTTCTTC. This sequence encodes CASSLEGGEQFF.

The chain joins TRBV29-1 to TRBJ2-5, with 7 nucleotides matching TRBD2. V gave up 7 bases and J gave up 7 bases; unmatched junction bases: 15. CDR3 length: 14 residues. Germline V lookup: CDR1 SQVTM, CDR2 ANQGSEA. CDR3 coding DNA: TGCAGCGGGGGGGAGGGCCCCCTTTCGGGGACCCAGTACTTC. As protein: CSGGEGPLSGTQYF.

The chain recombines TRBV7-2 with TRBJ2-7; TRBD2 agrees at 7 bases. The V and J ends lost 0 bases and 2 bases, in that order; junction bases with no gene match: 7. The CDR3 consists of 16 residues. The germline V gene has CDR1 SGHTA and CDR2 FQGNSA. Written as DNA, the CDR3 is TGTGCCAGCAGCTTAGCGCCAGCGGGACGTGCCTACGAGCAGTACTTC. Residues: CASSLAPAGRAYEQYF.

This clonotype was seen a handful of times. V and J are TRBV5-1 and TRBJ2-2; D not resolved. The CDR3 contains 14 residues. The germline V gene has CDR1 SGHRS and CDR2 YFSETQ. Trimming took 2 bases from V and 6 from J, leaving 11 bases between them. In DNA, the CDR3 is TGCGCCAGCAGCTTTCAAGACGGATCCGGGGAGCTGTTTTTT. It codes for CASSFQDGSGELFF.

The chain joins TRBV6-6 to TRBJ2-7, with D uncertain. V lost 0 bases, J lost 7 bases, and 10 bases lay in between. Germline CDR1 and CDR2: MNHNY and SVGAGI (reference sequence). This CDR3 has 13 residues. The CDR3 DNA reads TGTGCCAGCAGTTACTCGGGTGGCGGAGAGCAGTACTTC. This encodes CASSYSGGGEQYF.

The chain combines TRBV6-2 or TRBV6-3 with TRBJ2-1; TRBD2 matches at 11 bases. CDR3 size: 17 residues. V was clipped by 5 bases and J by 2 bases; unmatched bases: 8. Germline V gene sequence: CDR1 MNHEY, CDR2 SVGEGT. The CDR3 sequence is CASSPLLTSGAYNEQFF. CDR3 nucleotide sequence: TGTGCCAGCAGTCCCTTACTGACTAGCGGGGCCTACAATGAGCAGTTCTTC.

This rearrangement joins TRBV18 to TRBJ1-5; possible D gene TRBD1, 6 bases. The germline CDR1 and CDR2 sequences are KGHSH and LQKENI. CDR3 length: 17 amino acids. The V gene lost 2 bases and the J gene lost 3 bases, with 17 bases spanning the gap. The CDR3 DNA reads as TGTGCCAGCTCACCAACCCCGGGCAGGGGATACAATCAGCCCCAGCATTTT. It specifies CASSPTPGRGYNQPQHF.

The chain combines TRBV9 with TRBJ1-6, with a weak D call TRBD1 (6 bases). Trimming took off 0 bases at V and 9 bases at J, with 16 bases between the two ends. The CDR3 has 16 amino acids. The germline V gene encodes CDR1 SGDLS and CDR2 YYNGEE. CDR3 sequence: CASSVATGTQGSPLHF. CDR3 bases: TGTGCCAGCAGCGTAGCTACGGGCACACAGGGTTCACCCCTCCACTTT.

The chain employs TRBV30 and TRBJ2-3; no clear D gene. CDR3 size: 14 residues. V was trimmed by 0 bases and J by 4 bases, leaving 11 bases between them. Per the germline V gene, CDR1 is GTSNPN and CDR2 is SVGIG (reference sequence). The CDR3 here is CAWSVWSAPDTQYF. CDR3 nucleotides: TGTGCCTGGAGTGTATGGTCTGCCCCAGATACGCAGTATTTT.